A single sample gave rise to the 30 T cell receptor beta chains below, sequenced in a study of cytomegalovirus exposure and HLA in healthy donors. The PCR contained 60 Vbeta and 13 Jbeta primers. Data came from immunoSEQ multiplex PCR; TCRdb stores just in-frame clones and leaves some out. This sample's table reports some 120,000 clones. The sequenced material came from PBMCs. These TCRs come from a man in his forties or fifties in good health and CMV-seropositive.

This chain joins TRBV19 and TRBJ1-2, with no clear D. The CDR3 loop spans 13 amino acids. Trimming removed 5 bases from V and 4 bases from J, with 11 bases in between. The germline gives CDR1 LNHDA, CDR2 SQIVND (reference sequence). The CDR3 DNA sequence: TGTGCCAGTAGTCCCGTCCCCTCCTATGGCTACACCTTC. As protein: CASSPVPSYGYTF.

The chain links TRBV7-2 to TRBJ2-1; TRBD1 matches 9 bases. Germline V gene lookup returns CDR1 SGHTA and CDR2 FQGNSA. The V segment lost 7 bases and the J segment 2 bases; nucleotides outside the gene matches: 9. This CDR3 is 16 amino acids long. CDR3 residues: CASTRGGDRAYNEQFF. CDR3 nucleotide sequence: TGTGCCAGCACCCGAGGAGGGGACAGGGCCTACAATGAGCAGTTCTTC.

The CDR3 region is CASSLSHEQYF. The CDR3 nucleotides read TGTGCCAGCAGTCTAAGTCATGAGCAGTACTTC. The rearrangement links TRBV6-1 to TRBJ2-7; D is uncertain. The V gene's germline CDR1 is MNHNS and CDR2 SASEGT. The CDR3 is 11 residues long. Trimming removed 5 bases from V and 7 bases from J, with 9 bases in between.

The chain couples TRBV5-6 to TRBJ1-1, with D possibly TRBD1 on 6 matching bases. The CDR3 has 17 amino acids. The V and J ends lost 0 bases and 2 bases respectively, with 17 bases between them. Germline lookup yields CDR1 SGHDT and CDR2 YYEEEE. The chain's CDR3 is CASSLVLTGWGNTEAFF. CDR3 DNA: TGTGCCAGCAGCTTGGTTTTAACAGGGTGGGGTAACACTGAAGCTTTCTTT.

The rearrangement joins TRBV19 to TRBJ1-5, with 9 bases that match TRBD1. Germline CDR1 reads LNHDA; CDR2 reads SQIVND (reference sequence). Germline trimming cut 5 bases from V and 0 bases from J; bases unmatched to any gene: 11. The CDR3 has 18 residues. CDR3 residues: CASSPRTGDAYSNQPQHF. Written as DNA, the CDR3 is TGTGCCAGTAGTCCGCGGACAGGGGACGCCTATAGCAATCAGCCCCAGCATTTT.

The CDR3 loop reads CASSDRDYGYTF. As DNA, the CDR3 is TGTGCCAGTTCGGACAGGGACTATGGCTACACCTTC. The rearrangement uses TRBV2 and TRBJ1-2, with 8 bases matching TRBD1. Germline CDR1 reads SNHLY; CDR2 reads FYNNEI. With 9 bases clipped from V and 3 bases from J, the junction kept 3 bases outside the gene matches. This CDR3 spans 12 amino acids.

CDR3 DNA sequence: TGTGCCAGCACTATAGCGGGAGGGCCGAACAATGAGCAGTTCTTC. Its translation is CASTIAGGPNNEQFF. The J gene is TRBJ2-1, the V gene TRBV6-5, with 11 nucleotides matching TRBD2. Germline V gene sequence: CDR1 MNHEY, CDR2 SVGAGI. The CDR3 runs to 15 residues. Trimming at V came to 7 bases and at J to 5 bases, leaving 7 bases not matched to a gene.

The chain employs TRBV30 and TRBJ1-4; no definite D call. The CDR3 contains 16 residues. The germline CDR1 and CDR2 sequences are GTSNPN and SVGIG (reference sequence). V lost 3 bases and J lost 0, with 14 bases in between. The CDR3 reads CAWSANLPTTNEKLFF. As DNA, the CDR3 is TGTGCCTGGAGCGCGAACCTACCCACAACTAATGAAAAACTGTTTTTT.

The chain uses TRBV27 and TRBJ2-1, with TRBD2 matching 8 bases. Trimming removed 2 bases from V and 3 bases from J; junction bases left unmatched: 9. Germline V gene data show CDR1 as MNHEY and CDR2 as SMNVEV (reference sequence). There are 17 residues in the CDR3. The CDR3: CASSLRVSGGGYNEQFF. As DNA, the CDR3 is TGTGCCAGCAGTTTAAGGGTCTCGGGAGGGGGCTACAATGAGCAGTTCTTC.

The chain recombines TRBV30 with TRBJ2-1; possible D gene TRBD2, 6 bases. Germline V gene sequence: CDR1 GTSNPN, CDR2 SVGIG (reference sequence). V was shortened by 3 bases and J by 8 bases, with 20 bases between the two germline ends. CDR3 size: 15 residues. CDR3 DNA sequence: TGTGCCTGGAGCGGGACTGCTCATGGCCGAGATGAGCAGTTCTTC. Translating gives CAWSGTAHGRDEQFF.

This chain links TRBV27 with TRBJ2-3, with D tentatively TRBD2 (5 bases). V was shortened by 6 bases and J by 4 bases, with 14 bases between the two germline ends. The germline V gene has CDR1 MNHEY and CDR2 SMNVEV (reference sequence). The CDR3 runs 14 residues. The DNA of the CDR3 is TGTGCCAGCAGGCGGGTTAGGGTTGCAGATACGCAGTATTTT. Protein: CASRRVRVADTQYF.

The gene calls are TRBV4-3 and TRBJ2-1, with 9 nucleotides matching TRBD2. V dropped 0 bases and J dropped 7; count of bases not matched to a gene: 7. Germline assignment: CDR1 LGHNA and CDR2 YSLEER. The CDR3 extends over 16 amino acids. The CDR3 reads CASSQEGTSRLNEQFF. In DNA, the CDR3 is TGCGCCAGCAGCCAAGAAGGGACTAGCAGGTTGAATGAGCAGTTCTTC.

The rearrangement uses TRBV29-1 and TRBJ2-2, with 12 bases fitting TRBD2. Germline V CDR1 and CDR2: SQVTM, ANQGSEA. The junction had 7 bases not matched to a gene; V was cut back by 6 bases and J by 5 bases. The length of the CDR3 is 15 residues. The CDR3 bases are TGCAGCGTCAGGACCGGGACTAGCGGGACCGGGGAGCTGTTTTTT. Protein product: CSVRTGTSGTGELFF.

This chain joins TRBV29-1 and TRBJ1-2, with 7 bases that match TRBD1. CDR1 is SQVTM and CDR2 is ANQGSEA in the germline V gene. The junction had 7 bases not matched to a gene; V was cut back by 1 base and J by 8 bases. CDR3 size: 13 residues. The DNA for the CDR3 is TGCAGCGTTGAAGCCGACAGGGTAGTCGGCTACACCTTC. This gives the protein CSVEADRVVGYTF.

The V call is TRBV6-5, the J call TRBJ2-7; D ambiguous. CDR1 and CDR2 from the germline V gene are MNHEY and SVGAGI. This CDR3 spans 13 amino acids. Trimming pared 2 bases from V and 0 bases from J, leaving 5 bases between. In nucleotides, the CDR3 is TGTGCCAGCAGTTACCGACTCTCCTACGAGCAGTACTTC. This encodes CASSYRLSYEQYF.

In regard to this clone: The missing conserved phenylalanine or tryptophan at the end of this CDR3 makes a read error likely. The DNA is omitted, as the CDR3 cannot be located on it reliably, and the CDR3 follows TCRdb's listing. V and J are TRBV28 and TRBJ1-2; TRBD1, the D gene given by the table, was not confirmed from the DNA. Ends included, the CDR3 has 11 residues. Germline lookup yields CDR1 MDHEN and CDR2 SYDVKM. CDR3 residues: CASSSQGQLTV.

This rearrangement joins TRBV11-2 to TRBJ1-2; 9 nucleotides agree with TRBD1. V lost 1 base and J lost 6; bases outside the gene matches: 3. CDR3 length: 14 residues. The germline V gene has CDR1 SGHAT and CDR2 FQNNGV. This CDR3 is CASSLGDRVHGYTF. As DNA, the CDR3 is TGTGCCAGCAGCTTAGGGGACAGGGTCCATGGCTACACCTTC. Based on the CDR3 plus reference TRBV11-2 and TRBJ1-2, the full variable domain is EAGVAQSPRYKIIEKRQSVAFWCNPISGHATLYWYQQILGQGPKLLIQFQNNGVVDDSQLPKDRFSAERLKGVDSTLKIQPAKLEDSAVYLCASSLGDRVHGYTFGSGTRLTVV.

This chain connects TRBV2 to TRBJ2-2; D is uncertain. CDR1 and CDR2 (germline): SNHLY, FYNNEI. V lost 0 bases, J lost 5 bases, and 10 bases lay in between. This CDR3 contains 15 residues. The CDR3 coding sequence is TGTGCCAGCAGTGAAGCGCGAGGCCCAACCGGGGAGCTGTTTTTT. The encoded protein is CASSEARGPTGELFF.

CDR3 sequence (DNA): TGTGCCAGCAGTTTTAGGGACAGCTCCTACGAGCAGTACTTC. Protein product: CASSFRDSSYEQYF. The chain combines TRBV27 with TRBJ2-7; TRBD1 agrees at 7 bases. V lost 3 bases and J lost 0; bases outside the gene matches: 2. The CDR3 runs to 14 residues. The germline gives CDR1 MNHEY, CDR2 SMNVEV (reference sequence).

The chain uses TRBV25-1 and TRBJ2-5, with no clear D. Germline values: CDR1 MGHDK, CDR2 SYGVNS. The CDR3 has 15 residues. V was shortened by 2 bases and J by 2 bases, with 12 bases between the two germline ends. CDR3: CASSENQILQETQYF. The CDR3 DNA reads as TGTGCCAGCAGTGAAAATCAGATTTTACAAGAGACCCAGTACTTC.

CDR3 sequence: CASTPMVEGARSPLHF. The CDR3 nucleotides read TGCGCCAGCACGCCTATGGTTGAGGGGGCGCGATCACCCCTCCACTTT. The chain combines TRBV10-2 with TRBJ1-6; 7 bases are shared with TRBD1. The length of the CDR3 is 16 residues. CDR1 is WSHSY, CDR2 SAAADI, per germline. The ends lost 7 bases at V and 10 bases at J; junction bases unmatched: 16.

This chain joins TRBV5-1 and TRBJ2-5, with TRBD1 as a possible D gene (5 bases). Germline V gene sequence: CDR1 SGHRS, CDR2 YFSETQ. Trimming pared 5 bases from V and 7 bases from J, leaving 15 bases between. CDR3 length: 13 residues. The CDR3 region is CASRDMDGATQYF. The CDR3 DNA is TGCGCCAGCAGGGATATGGATGGGGCGACCCAGTACTTC.

The chain has TRBV28 and TRBJ2-7; 8 positions match TRBD1. CDR1 and CDR2 from the germline V gene are MDHEN and SYDVKM. The CDR3 runs 12 residues. The trim removed 5 bases at V and 12 bases at J, leaving 9 bases unmatched. CDR3 nucleotide sequence: TGTGCCAGCAGTCTAGGGACAGGCGGATGGTACTTC. Protein: CASSLGTGGWYF. The variable domain in full, with the rest retrieved from reference TRBV28 and TRBJ2-7, is DVKVTQSSRYLVKRTGEKVFLECVQDMDHENMFWYRQDPGLGLRLIYFSYDVKMKEKGDIPEGYSVSREKKERFSLILESASTNQTSMYLCASSLGTGGWYFGPGTRLTVT.

The rearrangement links TRBV5-1 to TRBJ2-1, with 10 bases matching TRBD2. The CDR3 length is 14 residues. Germline loops: CDR1 SGHRS, CDR2 YFSETQ. The V gene end was trimmed by 7 bases and the J gene end by 12 bases; junction bases not matched to a gene: 13. The CDR3 reads CASLGLAGDGRQFF. The CDR3 DNA is TGCGCCAGCCTCGGGCTAGCGGGAGATGGTCGGCAGTTCTTC. The whole variable domain, filled in from reference TRBV5-1 and TRBJ2-1, reads KAGVTQTPRYLIKTRGQQVTLSCSPISGHRSVSWYQQTPGQGLQFLFEYFSETQRNKGNFPGRFSGRQFSNSRSEMNVSTLELGDSALYLCASLGLAGDGRQFFGPGTRLTVL.

The genes are TRBV28 and TRBJ2-7; 10 bases line up with TRBD1. The CDR3 length is 17 residues. Per germline, CDR1 MDHEN and CDR2 SYDVKM. V was clipped by 3 bases and J by 3 bases; unmatched bases: 11. CDR3 DNA: TGTGCCAGCAGTTTTGAAATAAGACAGGGGGCAGGCTACGAGCAGTACTTC. Translated: CASSFEIRQGAGYEQYF.

V and J are TRBV25-1 and TRBJ1-2; a possible D gene is TRBD1 (6 bases). The CDR3 totals 15 residues. V was cut by 5 bases and J by 7 bases, with 20 bases left in between. CDR1 and CDR2 (germline): MGHDK, SYGVNS. The CDR3 protein is CASSPLGGLRGGYTF. The CDR3 DNA reads as TGTGCCAGCAGTCCCCTCGGGGGGCTAAGAGGTGGCTACACCTTC.

The chain carries TRBV7-3 and TRBJ2-5, with 11 bases that match TRBD1. Trimming cost V 5 bases and J 9 bases; bases outside gene matches: 8. The CDR3 spans 14 residues. CDR1 and CDR2 from the germline V gene are SGHTA and FQGTGA. This chain's CDR3 is CASSRDRGDVAQYF. The CDR3 coding sequence is TGTGCCAGCAGCCGGGACAGGGGGGACGTGGCCCAGTACTTC.

This chain links TRBV27 with TRBJ2-2; no definite D call. There are 11 residues in the CDR3. V lost 3 bases to trimming and J lost 8 bases, with 4 bases between them. Germline V gene lookup returns CDR1 MNHEY and CDR2 SMNVEV (reference sequence). The CDR3, as DNA: TGTGCCAGCAGTTTTTTAGGGGAGCTGTTTTTT. This codes for CASSFLGELFF.

The gene calls are TRBV6-1 and TRBJ2-3; 15 nucleotides agree with TRBD2. This CDR3 region has 15 residues. Germline trimming cut 8 bases from V and 3 bases from J; bases unmatched to any gene: 3. Germline CDR1 is MNHNS and CDR2 is SASEGT. As DNA, the CDR3 is TGTGCCAGCGGACTAGCGGGAGGGGTAACAGATACGCAGTATTTT. It specifies CASGLAGGVTDTQYF.

The V call is TRBV7-9, the J call TRBJ1-5; D possibly corresponds to TRBD1 (5 bases). Germline V gives CDR1 SEHNR, CDR2 FQNEAQ (reference sequence). There are 14 residues in the CDR3. V lost 4 bases, J lost 5 bases, and 12 bases lay in between. The CDR3 DNA reads TGTGCCAGCAGCTCCCAGGGCTGGCATCAGCCCCAGCATTTT. Translated, it gives CASSSQGWHQPQHF. Full variable domain (outside the CDR3, taken from reference TRBV7-9 and TRBJ1-5): DTGVSQNPRHKITKRGQNVTFRCDPISEHNRLYWYRQTLGQGPEFLTYFQNEAQLEKSRLLSDRFSAERPKGSFSTLEIQRTEQGDSAMYLCASSSQGWHQPQHFGDGTRLSIL.